The 2 T cell receptor beta chains below come from one sample, sequenced in a study of T cell responses to AZD1222 COVID-19 vaccine. Libraries were prepared by immunoSEQ multiplex PCR; TCRdb keeps only in-frame clonotypes and omits some of them. The table includes about 100,000 clones, roughly nine tenths detected once. Here the sequenced sample was peripheral blood, taken on day 0 of AZD1222 vaccination. The receptors were gathered from an adult in good health.

The rearrangement links TRBV12-3 or TRBV12-4 to TRBJ2-7, with a possible D match to TRBD2 (5 bases). The CDR3 sequence is 12 residues long. The ends were cut back, 3 bases at V and 5 bases at J, with 8 bases in the middle. This CDR3 reads CASSFGGHEQYF. The CDR3 region has the DNA TGTGCCAGCAGTTTCGGAGGCCACGAGCAGTACTTC.

The rearrangement joins TRBV2 to TRBJ2-2, with 10 bases fitting TRBD2. The CDR3 sequence is 15 residues long. V shed 6 bases, J shed 0 bases, and the junction held 1 base outside the gene matches. Looked up from germline, CDR1 is SNHLY and CDR2 is FYNNEI. CDR3 sequence: CASRGTSANTGELFF. The CDR3 DNA is TGTGCCAGCAGGGGGACTAGCGCGAACACCGGGGAGCTGTTTTTT.